The 18 T cell receptor beta chains given below trace back to one sample, sequenced in a study of CXCR3-negative and CXCR3-positive naive CD8 T cells. Through 5' RACE with UMI labels, the TRB cDNA libraries were prepared. Using the 5' RACE reads, TCRdb records one entry per CDR3 protein without DNA. With around 50,000 distinct CDR3 sequences in the sample, the ten largest clones hold over 2%. The sequenced sample was naive CXCR3- CD8+ T cells from blood. The subset denotes: CD45RO-CCR7+CD27+CD95- naive CD8+ T cells lacking CXCR3 (TNR3-). The receptors were gathered from a human donor in good health. Some clones in this sample may be carry-over from other donors' samples.

CDR3: CASSLKLAGGQALNEQFF. The rearrangement uses TRBV7-2 and TRBJ2-1; the D call from TCRdb, TRBD2, cannot be confirmed without DNA. From germline, CDR1 is SGHTA and CDR2 FQGNSA. The CDR3 totals 18 residues.

The chain employs TRBV28 and TRBJ1-2. The germline gives CDR1 MDHEN, CDR2 SYDVKM. This CDR3 contains 16 residues. CDR3 residues: CASSYPREGGDYGYTF.

The CDR3 loop is CSVPTNQPQHF. The chain carries TRBV29-1 and TRBJ1-5. There are 11 residues in the CDR3. Germline CDR1 SQVTM, CDR2 ANQGSEA.

This chain uses TRBV7-9 with TRBJ2-7; TCRdb gives TRBD2 as the D gene, but with no DNA this cannot be confirmed. The CDR3 covers 15 residues. CDR1 and CDR2 (germline): SEHNR, FQNEAQ (reference sequence). The CDR3 region is CASSSTGTSQDEQYF.

V and J are TRBV14 and TRBJ2-1; without DNA, the TCRdb call of TRBD1 cannot be checked. Germline V lookup: CDR1 SGHDN, CDR2 FVKESK. The CDR3 consists of 16 residues. The CDR3 sequence is CASSQDRTGIYNEQFF.

The chain recombines TRBV5-8 with TRBJ2-1; TCRdb lists TRBD1, though no DNA is available to test this call. CDR1 is SGHTS, CDR2 YDEGEE, per germline. The CDR3 consists of 16 residues. CDR3 region: CASRTGWTATYNEQFF.

The CDR3 loop is CSVEGLAGVTYEQFF. V and J are TRBV29-1 and TRBJ2-1; TCRdb's D call, TRBD2, is unchecked because there is no DNA. The CDR3 covers 15 residues. The V gene's germline CDR1 is SQVTM and CDR2 ANQGSEA.

The chain uses TRBV12-3 or TRBV12-4 and TRBJ2-3; absent DNA, TCRdb's TRBD2 call cannot be checked. This CDR3 comprises 16 residues. The CDR3 sequence: CASSPLLAGFTDTQYF.

The V and J genes are TRBV11-2 and TRBJ2-7; lacking DNA, the TRBD1 call made by TCRdb goes unchecked. Germline assignment: CDR1 SGHAT and CDR2 FQNNGV. The CDR3 loop spans 15 amino acids. The CDR3 loop reads CASSLTPRGSYEQYF.

The chain couples TRBV11-2 to TRBJ2-7; TCRdb outputs TRBD1, but without DNA this stays unchecked. Germline assignment: CDR1 SGHAT and CDR2 FQNNGV. The CDR3 extends over 14 amino acids. This CDR3 reads CASSLGQGSHEQYF.

This sequence joins TRBV27 and TRBJ2-7; the TCRdb call, TRBD1, lacks DNA for checking. Germline assignment: CDR1 MNHEY and CDR2 SMNVEV (reference sequence). CDR3 length: 14 residues. The CDR3 loop reads CASSLSGGNYEQYF.

This rearrangement joins TRBV5-1 to TRBJ2-3; TCRdb outputs TRBD2, but without DNA this stays unchecked. In germline, CDR1 is SGHRS, CDR2 YFSETQ. The CDR3 is 16 residues long. The CDR3 is CASSDLSGGSTDTQYF.

The J gene is TRBJ2-1, the V gene TRBV7-8. The CDR3 extends over 18 amino acids. The germline CDR1 and CDR2 sequences are SGHVS and FQNEAQ. CDR3 sequence reads: CASSLQFSSGTSYNEQFF.

The V call is TRBV29-1, the J call TRBJ2-5; TCRdb lists TRBD1, though no DNA is available to test this call. Germline assignment: CDR1 SQVTM and CDR2 ANQGSEA. The CDR3 spans 14 residues. The CDR3 is CSVVPGSPEETQYF.

V and J are TRBV28 and TRBJ1-5. CDR1 MDHEN and CDR2 SYDVKM come from the germline V gene. CDR3 length: 15 residues. CDR3 amino acids: CASTNHWTEIKPQHF.

This chain links TRBV4-1 with TRBJ2-7. CDR3 length: 13 amino acids. Germline loops: CDR1 MGHRA, CDR2 YSYEKL. The CDR3 loop reads CASSSGASYEQYF.

This chain links TRBV4-2 with TRBJ2-1; the TCRdb D gene call, TRBD1, has no DNA to confirm it. The CDR3 loop spans 15 amino acids. CDR1 is LGHNA, CDR2 YNFKEQ, per germline. This CDR3 is CASSPTASSYNEQFF.

V and J are TRBV5-1 and TRBJ2-1; TCRdb picks TRBD2, but there is no DNA to check that call. In germline, CDR1 is SGHRS, CDR2 YFSETQ. The CDR3 runs 15 residues. CDR3 loop: CASSFEASGYNEQFF.